This T cell receptor (beta chain) was sequenced for a study of shared T cell receptors in the human thymus. V trimming: 5 bases; J trimming: 0 bases; junction bases outside the gene matches: 6. The CDR3 spans 15 residues. Looked up from germline, CDR1 is MNHEY and CDR2 is SMNVEV (reference sequence). The table came from immunoSEQ multiplex PCR; TCRdb's copy has only in-frame clones and leaves some out. The profile covers 550,000 to 800,000 clones, with 80% to 90% appearing a single time and more than 0.01% taken by the ten largest. A further study also used this sample, focusing on human thymus T cells. This second report adds: Thymic samples were excised during corrective heart operations. Repertoires sampled from thymus and blood appeared biased in V and J gene usage. Related work found strong thymic repertoire overlap between unrelated individuals.

Sequences were obtained from thymocytes. The chain links TRBV27 to TRBJ1-1, with 7 bases identical to TRBD1. The source is a girl under two years old with a congenital heart defect. This CDR3 is CASSPQGEVNTEAFF. In DNA, the CDR3 is TGTGCCAGCAGTCCGCAGGGGGAGGTGAACACTGAAGCTTTCTTT.